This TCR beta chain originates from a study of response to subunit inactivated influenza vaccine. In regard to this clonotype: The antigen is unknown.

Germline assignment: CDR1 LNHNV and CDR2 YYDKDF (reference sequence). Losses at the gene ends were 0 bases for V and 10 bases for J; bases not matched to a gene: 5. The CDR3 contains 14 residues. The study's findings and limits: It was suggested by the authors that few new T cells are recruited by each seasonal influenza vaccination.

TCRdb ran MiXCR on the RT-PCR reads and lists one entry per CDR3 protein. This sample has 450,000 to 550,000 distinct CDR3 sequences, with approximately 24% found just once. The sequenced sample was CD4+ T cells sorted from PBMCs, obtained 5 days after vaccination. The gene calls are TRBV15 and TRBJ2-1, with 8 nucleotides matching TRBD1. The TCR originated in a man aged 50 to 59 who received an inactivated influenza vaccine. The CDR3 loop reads CATSREFGTGEQFF. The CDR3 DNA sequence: TGTGCCACCAGCAGAGAATTTGGGACAGGCGAGCAGTTCTTC.